A single sample gave rise to the 7 T cell receptor beta chains below, sequenced in a study of blood T cell repertoires in COVID-19. Clones were read by immunoSEQ multiplex PCR, and TCRdb kept only the in-frame ones, dropping some. Of 350,000 or so clones detected, approximately 89% appear once; the ten largest clones hold 3% to 4.5%. Specimen: peripheral blood. The receptor source for this set is a woman aged 55 to 70 with COVID-19, enrolled during active disease.

The CDR3 sequence is CATFPTGPFGAFF. Written as DNA, the CDR3 is TGTGCCACCTTCCCGACAGGGCCATTTGGGGCTTTCTTT. V and J are TRBV6-5 and TRBJ1-1; 7 bases are a match to TRBD1. V dropped 10 bases and J dropped 11; count of bases not matched to a gene: 16. The CDR3 has 13 residues. Germline lookup yields CDR1 MNHEY and CDR2 SVGAGI.

The V call is TRBV11-1, the J call TRBJ1-4; unclear D gene. The V gene lost 3 bases and the J gene lost 0 bases, with 5 bases spanning the gap. Germline V gives CDR1 SGHAT, CDR2 FQDESV (reference sequence). The CDR3 sequence is 14 residues long. The CDR3 loop is CASSLSTTNEKLFF. CDR3 bases: TGTGCCAGCAGCTTGAGTACAACTAATGAAAAACTGTTTTTT.

The genes are TRBV3-1 (or the pseudogene TRBV3-2) and TRBJ1-2; D gene ambiguous. Germline values: CDR1 LGHDT, CDR2 YNNKEL (reference sequence). With 0 bases removed from V and 8 bases from J, the gap between germline ends came to 13 bases. The CDR3 has 14 residues. The CDR3 reads CASSQDLSRRGYTF. The CDR3 region has the DNA TGTGCCAGCAGCCAAGACCTGTCCCGGCGGGGCTACACCTTC.

The rearrangement uses TRBV27 and TRBJ1-1; D perhaps matches TRBD1 (5 bases). This CDR3 has 14 residues. Germline CDR1 reads MNHEY; CDR2 reads SMNVEV (reference sequence). V dropped 10 bases and J dropped 0 bases, with 15 bases sitting between them. The chain's CDR3 is CATAQTVMNTEAFF. In DNA, the CDR3 is TGTGCCACCGCCCAGACAGTTATGAACACTGAAGCTTTCTTT.

The chain carries TRBV9 and TRBJ2-7; D unclear. This CDR3 has 17 residues. The ends were cut back, 0 bases at V and 6 bases at J, with 22 bases in the middle. CDR1 and CDR2 from the germline V gene are SGDLS and YYNGEE. The CDR3 DNA is TGTGCCAGCAGCGTAGATCTTTTCGGAACAGAGTTAAGCGAGCAGTACTTC. Its translation is CASSVDLFGTELSEQYF.

The rearrangement uses TRBV28 and TRBJ2-3; D perhaps matches TRBD2 (6 bases). V lost 4 bases and J lost 1, with 12 bases in between. Germline values: CDR1 MDHEN, CDR2 SYDVKM. This CDR3 spans 15 amino acids. The DNA of the CDR3 is TGTGCCAGCAGTTCCCCCGGGGGACGCACAGATACGCAGTATTTT. As protein: CASSSPGGRTDTQYF.

In this sample, this clone turned up once. The rearrangement uses TRBV6-6 and TRBJ2-5; D remains unclear. CDR1 and CDR2 (germline): MNHNY, SVGAGI (reference sequence). The CDR3 runs 13 residues. Between the trimmed V and J ends, which lost 8 bases and 1 base, there was a span of 11 bases. CDR3: CASLTATQETQYF. The CDR3 nucleotides read TGTGCCAGCCTCACAGCAACCCAAGAGACCCAGTACTTC.